This entry concerns a single T cell receptor (beta chain). Its binding antigen is unknown. No per-base quality is available; no much larger clone lies one base away. Participants in the prospective study were enrolled through a virtual design, were aged about 18 to 90 years, and lived in 20 to 30 United States geographic areas. Cohort assignment in the prospective study relied on participant-reported clinical history from a screening survey and a study questionnaire. ImmuneRACE Cohort 3 recovered participants were defined by two consecutive negative NP/OP PCR tests, healthcare professional clearance, or symptom resolution. In the prospective study, mobile phlebotomists collected whole blood, serum and a nasopharyngeal or oropharyngeal swab from each participant. Prospective study participants could optionally give additional blood draws and questionnaires over a roughly 2-month period. Prospective study blood samples were shipped either frozen or at room temperature before DNA extraction.

TCRbeta CDR3 regions were amplified from genomic DNA by means of the immunoSEQ Assay, a bias-controlled multiplex PCR. Under the source paper's analysis protocol: Nucleated cell counts per sample were estimated from amplification of reference gene primers within the assay. To quantify the absolute abundance of each unique TCRbeta CDR3 rearrangement, sequence reads were collapsed and filtered. For each sample, productive Simpson clonality was calculated as the square root of Simpson's diversity index across productive rearrangements. In TCRdb, the immuneACCESS table is reduced to in-frame sequences with V and J assigned. These tables do not hold every clone; where another copy was compared, an unresolved V gene accounts for under half, and the others remain unexplained. V, J and clone size are those of that table, while D and trimming were read from the DNA. This sample comprises 300,000 to 350,000 clones, approximately 88% of them detected only once. Together, the top ten hold 8% to 9% of the sample.

This sample is drawn from a study of blood T cell repertoires in COVID-19 (TCRdb year 2020). With respect to the entire study: Samples covering the acute and convalescent phases of COVID-19 were provided by collaborators in the United States, Italy and Spain. The prospective study material was composed of cDNA or gDNA derived from T cells, B-cell-depleted T cells, or PBMCs. The samples were drawn from the first 160 participants of the ongoing ImmuneRACE study and from 950 to 1,500 subjects provided by 6 global collaborators. Where HLA class I and class II types were available, the types were taken from metadata supplied by the sample provider, not from assay-based typing. The repertoires were released in a freely available public database meant as a resource for research on the immune response to SARS-CoV-2. Deeply sampled blood TCRbeta repertoires from subjects exposed to, actively infected with, or recovered from COVID-19 were included in the dataset. Sample metadata almost always included a de-identified subject ID, COVID-19 status, age in years and sex. Summary of the overall study and its limitations: The amount of clinical and demographic metadata varied by source and participant and was provided uncurated.

V is reduced by 2 bases and J by 0 bases, leaving a spacing of 8 bases between them. From the germline V gene, CDR1 is MNHEY and CDR2 is SVGEGT. The cysteine opens and the phenylalanine closes a CDR3 of 16 amino acids. CDR3 DNA is the only sequence kept; it has 48 bases, read in frame from the first base. The chain is encoded by TRBV6-2 or TRBV6-3 joined to TRBJ1-6, with no reliable assignment of the D segment. The sample was PBMCs or T cells enriched from blood (not recorded which). The TCR was taken from a woman between 18 and 30 years old who had recovered from COVID-19. Here the CDR3 is given as CASSYGSISYNSPLHF. The nucleotide sequence reads as follows: TGTGCCAGCAGTTACGGCAGTATCTCCTATAATTCACCCCTCCACTTT.